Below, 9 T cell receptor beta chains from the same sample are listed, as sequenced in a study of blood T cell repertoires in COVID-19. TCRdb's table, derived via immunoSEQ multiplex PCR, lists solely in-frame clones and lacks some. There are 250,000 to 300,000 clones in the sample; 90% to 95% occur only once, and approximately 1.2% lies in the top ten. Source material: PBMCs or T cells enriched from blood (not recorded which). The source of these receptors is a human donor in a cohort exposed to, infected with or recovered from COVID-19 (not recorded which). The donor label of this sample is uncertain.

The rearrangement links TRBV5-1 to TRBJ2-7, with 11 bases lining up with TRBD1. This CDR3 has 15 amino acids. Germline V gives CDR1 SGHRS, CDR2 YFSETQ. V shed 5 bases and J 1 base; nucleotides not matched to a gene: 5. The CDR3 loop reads CASSSGTGGSYEQYF. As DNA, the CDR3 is TGCGCCAGCAGTTCCGGGACAGGGGGTTCCTACGAGCAGTACTTC.

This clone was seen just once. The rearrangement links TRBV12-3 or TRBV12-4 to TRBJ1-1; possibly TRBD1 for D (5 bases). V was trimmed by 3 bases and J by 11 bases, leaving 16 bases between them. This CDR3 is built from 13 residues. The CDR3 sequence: CASSFADKGDAFF. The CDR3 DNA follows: TGTGCCAGCAGTTTTGCGGACAAAGGGGATGCTTTCTTT.

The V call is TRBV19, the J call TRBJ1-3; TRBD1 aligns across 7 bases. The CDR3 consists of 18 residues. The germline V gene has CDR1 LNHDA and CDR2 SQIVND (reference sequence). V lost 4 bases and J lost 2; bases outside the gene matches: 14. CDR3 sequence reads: CASSTQGGLRRAGNTIYF. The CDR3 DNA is TGTGCCAGTAGTACTCAGGGGGGACTCAGACGGGCTGGAAACACCATATATTTT.

The CDR3 nucleotides are TGTGCCGCCATGGACAGGGCCCTTTCTCGTTATGGCTACACCTTC. This codes for CAAMDRALSRYGYTF. The genes are TRBV6-5 and TRBJ1-2; 8 positions agree with TRBD1. There are 15 residues in the CDR3. Trimming at V came to 11 bases and at J to 5 bases, leaving 16 bases not matched to a gene. Germline V gene sequence: CDR1 MNHEY, CDR2 SVGAGI.

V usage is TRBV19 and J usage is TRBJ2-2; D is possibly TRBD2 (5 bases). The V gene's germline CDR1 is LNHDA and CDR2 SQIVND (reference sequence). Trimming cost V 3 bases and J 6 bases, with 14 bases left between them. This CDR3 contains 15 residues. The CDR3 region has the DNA TGTGCCAGTAGTATCACCGGGAATGGGGCCGGGGAGCTGTTTTTT. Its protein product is CASSITGNGAGELFF.

Written as DNA, the CDR3 is TGTGCCAGCAGCTTGACAGGGCTCACAGATACGCAGTATTTT. Translating it yields CASSLTGLTDTQYF. The chain links TRBV11-2 to TRBJ2-3; 7 bases agree with TRBD1. Germline V gene data show CDR1 as SGHAT and CDR2 as FQNNGV. This CDR3 region has 14 residues. V shed 3 bases and J 2 bases; nucleotides not matched to a gene: 2.

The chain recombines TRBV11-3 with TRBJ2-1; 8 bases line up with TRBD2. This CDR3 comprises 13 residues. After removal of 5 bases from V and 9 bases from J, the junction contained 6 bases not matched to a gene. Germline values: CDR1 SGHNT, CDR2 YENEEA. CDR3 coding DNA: TGTGCCAGCAGCCTAGCGGGTGTAGGTGAGCAGTTCTTC. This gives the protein CASSLAGVGEQFF. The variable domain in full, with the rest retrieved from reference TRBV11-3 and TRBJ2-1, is EAGVVQSPRYKIIEKKQPVAFWCNPISGHNTLYWYLQNLGQGPELLIRYENEEAVDDSQLPKDRFSAERLKGVDSTLKIQPAELGDSAVYLCASSLAGVGEQFFGPGTRLTVL.

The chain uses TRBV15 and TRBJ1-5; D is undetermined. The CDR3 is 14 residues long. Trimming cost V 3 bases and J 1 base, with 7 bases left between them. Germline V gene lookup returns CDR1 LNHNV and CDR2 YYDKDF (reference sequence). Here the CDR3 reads CATSRRPSNQPQHF. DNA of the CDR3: TGTGCCACCAGCAGGCGGCCCAGCAATCAGCCCCAGCATTTT.

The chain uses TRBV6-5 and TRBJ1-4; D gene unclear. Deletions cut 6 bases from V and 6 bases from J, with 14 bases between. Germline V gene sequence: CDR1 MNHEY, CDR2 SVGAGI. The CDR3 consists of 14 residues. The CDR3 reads CASSPDGRDEKLFF. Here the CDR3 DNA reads TGTGCCAGCAGCCCGGACGGGCGGGATGAAAAACTGTTTTTT.